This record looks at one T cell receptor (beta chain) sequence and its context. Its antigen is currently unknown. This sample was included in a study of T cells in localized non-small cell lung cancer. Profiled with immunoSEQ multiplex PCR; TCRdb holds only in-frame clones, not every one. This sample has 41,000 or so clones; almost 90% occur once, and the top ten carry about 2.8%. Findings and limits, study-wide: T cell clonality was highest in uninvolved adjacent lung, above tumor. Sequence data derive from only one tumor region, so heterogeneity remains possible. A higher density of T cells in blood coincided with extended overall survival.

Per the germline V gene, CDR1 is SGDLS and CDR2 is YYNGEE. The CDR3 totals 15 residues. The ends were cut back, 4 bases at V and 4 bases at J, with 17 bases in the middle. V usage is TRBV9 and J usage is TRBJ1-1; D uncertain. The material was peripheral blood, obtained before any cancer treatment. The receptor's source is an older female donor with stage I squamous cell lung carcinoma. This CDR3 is CASSLGRRGSTEAFF. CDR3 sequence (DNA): TGTGCCAGCAGCCTCGGACGCCGTGGGAGCACTGAAGCTTTCTTT.